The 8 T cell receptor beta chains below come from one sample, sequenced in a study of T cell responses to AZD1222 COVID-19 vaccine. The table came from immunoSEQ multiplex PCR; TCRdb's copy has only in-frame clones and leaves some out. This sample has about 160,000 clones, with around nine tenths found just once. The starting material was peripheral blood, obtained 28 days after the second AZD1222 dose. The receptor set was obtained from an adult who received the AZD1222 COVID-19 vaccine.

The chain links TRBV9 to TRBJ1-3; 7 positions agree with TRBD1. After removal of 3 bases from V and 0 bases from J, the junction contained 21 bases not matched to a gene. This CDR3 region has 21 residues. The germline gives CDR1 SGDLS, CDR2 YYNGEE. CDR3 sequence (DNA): TGTGCCAGCAGCGCTAGACTCACCTATCACGACAGGGCCTTCTCTGGAAACACCATATATTTT. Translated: CASSARLTYHDRAFSGNTIYF.

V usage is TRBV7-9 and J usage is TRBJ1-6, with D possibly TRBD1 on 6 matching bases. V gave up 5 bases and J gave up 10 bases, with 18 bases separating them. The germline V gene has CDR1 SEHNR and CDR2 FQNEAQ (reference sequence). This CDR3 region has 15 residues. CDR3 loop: CASSQLQGGGSPLHF. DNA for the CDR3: TGTGCCAGCAGCCAATTACAGGGAGGAGGGTCACCCCTCCACTTT.

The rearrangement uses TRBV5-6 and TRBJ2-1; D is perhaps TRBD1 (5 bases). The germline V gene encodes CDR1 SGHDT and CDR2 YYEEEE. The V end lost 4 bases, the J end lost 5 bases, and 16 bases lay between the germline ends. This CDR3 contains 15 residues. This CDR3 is CASSANQGLDNEQFF. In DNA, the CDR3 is TGTGCCAGCAGCGCTAACCAGGGTTTGGACAATGAGCAGTTCTTC. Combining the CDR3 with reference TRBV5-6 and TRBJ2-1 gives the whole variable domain DAGVTQSPTHLIKTRGQQVTLRCSPKSGHDTVSWYQQALGQGPQFIFQYYEEEERQRGNFPDRFSGHQFPNYSSELNVNALLLGDSALYLCASSANQGLDNEQFFGPGTRLTVL.

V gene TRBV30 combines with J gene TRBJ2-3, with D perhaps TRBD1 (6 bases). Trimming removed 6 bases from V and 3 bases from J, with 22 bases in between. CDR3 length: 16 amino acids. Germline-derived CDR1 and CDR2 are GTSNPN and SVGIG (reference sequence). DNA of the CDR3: TGTGCCTGCCTCCACATTACAGGGAAGGTAACAGATACGCAGTATTTT. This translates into CACLHITGKVTDTQYF.

The chain's CDR3 is CSVILTGSSYNEQFF. CDR3 DNA: TGCAGCGTTATTCTTACAGGGAGCTCCTACAATGAGCAGTTCTTC. This chain connects TRBV29-1 to TRBJ2-1; D is perhaps TRBD1 (6 bases). This CDR3 is 15 amino acids long. CDR1 and CDR2 (germline): SQVTM, ANQGSEA. V dropped 5 bases and J dropped 0 bases, with 14 bases sitting between them.

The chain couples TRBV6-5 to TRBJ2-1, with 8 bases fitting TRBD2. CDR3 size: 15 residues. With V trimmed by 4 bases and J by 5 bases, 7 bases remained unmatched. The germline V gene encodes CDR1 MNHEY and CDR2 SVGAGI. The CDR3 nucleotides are TGTGCCAGCAGTTCGCCGCGCGGGGGGAACAATGAGCAGTTCTTC. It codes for CASSSPRGGNNEQFF.

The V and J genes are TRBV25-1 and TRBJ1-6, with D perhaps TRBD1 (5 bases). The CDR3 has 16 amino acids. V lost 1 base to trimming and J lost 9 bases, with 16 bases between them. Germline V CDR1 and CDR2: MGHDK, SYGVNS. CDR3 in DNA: TGTGCCAGCAGTGAATCGGGGAAAGGGCAGGGTTCACCCCTCCACTTT. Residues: CASSESGKGQGSPLHF.

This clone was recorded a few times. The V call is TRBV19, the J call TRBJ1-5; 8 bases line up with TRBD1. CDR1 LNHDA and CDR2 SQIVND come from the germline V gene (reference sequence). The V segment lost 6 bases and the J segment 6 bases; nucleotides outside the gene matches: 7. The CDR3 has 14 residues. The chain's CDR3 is CASSLRGLLQPQHF. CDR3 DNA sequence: TGTGCCAGTAGCCTCAGGGGGCTCCTTCAGCCCCAGCATTTT.